Below, 14 T cell receptor beta chains from the same sample are listed, as sequenced in a study of PD-L1 blockade in urothelial cancer. Assay used: immunoSEQ multiplex PCR; TCRdb lists only in-frame clones, some missing. The sample has 45,000 to 65,000 clones; over 75% are singletons. Time point specified: pretreatment peripheral blood. This specimen consisted of PBMCs, obtained around atezolizumab (anti-PD-L1) treatment. These receptors all come from a man between 65 and 80 years old with urothelial cancer.

The CDR3 sequence: CASSLSYRPNEKLFF. CDR3 DNA sequence: TGCGCCAGCAGCTTGAGCTACAGACCCAATGAAAAACTGTTTTTT. This chain connects TRBV5-1 to TRBJ1-4, with D unclear. V was trimmed by 1 base and J by 5 bases, leaving 12 bases between them. This CDR3 region has 15 residues. CDR1 and CDR2 (germline): SGHRS, YFSETQ.

This chain connects TRBV7-8 to TRBJ2-7, with TRBD2 identical over 14 bases. The V and J ends lost 0 bases and 3 bases, in that order; junction bases with no gene match: 7. CDR1 and CDR2 (germline): SGHVS, FQNEAQ. There are 18 residues in the CDR3. CDR3 bases: TGTGCCAGCAGCTTAGCATCCGGGACTAGCGGGAGTTACTACGAGCAGTACTTC. This gives the protein CASSLASGTSGSYYEQYF.

The rearrangement links TRBV9 to TRBJ1-1; 7 bases agree with TRBD1. The CDR3 is 15 residues long. In germline, CDR1 is SGDLS, CDR2 YYNGEE. Trimming took 4 bases from V and 6 from J; bases not matched to a gene: 12. The CDR3 region has the DNA TGTGCCAGCAGCACCACGTCCGAGGGGGCTTCTGAAGCTTTCTTT. It yields the protein CASSTTSEGASEAFF.

The rearrangement joins TRBV9 to TRBJ1-4; 8 bases align to TRBD1. The CDR3 has 16 amino acids. CDR1 is SGDLS, CDR2 YYNGEE, per germline. V gave up 0 bases and J gave up 3 bases; unmatched junction bases: 4. CDR3: CASSVGTGTANEKLFF. The CDR3 DNA follows: TGTGCCAGCAGCGTAGGGACAGGGACGGCTAATGAAAAACTGTTTTTT.

The chain recombines TRBV7-2 with TRBJ2-2; D unclear. Germline V gene sequence: CDR1 SGHTA, CDR2 FQGNSA. The CDR3 consists of 13 residues. The V end was cut by 1 base, the J end by 6 bases, with 6 bases between. For the CDR3, the DNA is TGTGCCAGCAGCTTAGTTCTAGCCGGGGAGCTGTTTTTT. Its translation is CASSLVLAGELFF.

This clone appeared once. The rearrangement links TRBV30 to TRBJ2-1, with 10 bases fitting TRBD2. CDR1 and CDR2 from the germline V gene are GTSNPN and SVGIG (reference sequence). There are 18 residues in the CDR3. V lost 3 bases, J lost 4 bases, and 15 bases stayed unmatched. The chain's CDR3 is CAWRQPHTGTSEYNEQFF. CDR3 DNA: TGTGCCTGGAGGCAGCCCCATACCGGGACTAGCGAATACAATGAGCAGTTCTTC. The complete variable domain, with remaining parts taken from reference TRBV30 and TRBJ2-1, reads SQTIHQWPATLVQPVGSPLSLECTVEGTSNPNLYWYRQAAGRGLQLLFYSVGIGQISSEVPQNLSASRPQDRQFILSSKKLLLSDSGFYLCAWRQPHTGTSEYNEQFFGPGTRLTVL.

This sequence joins TRBV25-1 and TRBJ1-4; possibly TRBD1 for D (6 bases). V lost 6 bases, J lost 5 bases, and 13 bases lay in between. Germline V gene data show CDR1 as MGHDK and CDR2 as SYGVNS. The CDR3 is 14 residues long. The CDR3 region is CASRRTGMNEKLFF. DNA for the CDR3: TGTGCCAGCAGGCGTACAGGGATGAATGAAAAACTGTTTTTT.

The chain has TRBV29-1 and TRBJ1-5; 8 bases align to TRBD1. Trimming at V came to 6 bases and at J to 0 bases, leaving 4 bases not matched to a gene. This CDR3 contains 14 residues. CDR1 is SQVTM, CDR2 ANQGSEA, per germline. The CDR3 coding sequence is TGCAGCGTCATGACAGGGGTTAGCAATCAGCCCCAGCATTTT. This sequence encodes CSVMTGVSNQPQHF.

The rearrangement joins TRBV19 to TRBJ2-1; 8 nucleotides line up with TRBD2. Germline CDR1 is LNHDA and CDR2 is SQIVND (reference sequence). The V segment lost 6 bases and the J segment 8 bases; nucleotides outside the gene matches: 6. This CDR3 has 13 residues. In DNA form, the CDR3 reads TGTGCCAGTAGCGAGACTAGCGTCCATGAGCAGTTCTTC. Amino acid sequence: CASSETSVHEQFF.

This chain connects TRBV5-1 to TRBJ2-7; TRBD2 matches 8 bases. This CDR3 has 13 residues. CDR1 and CDR2 from the germline V gene are SGHRS and YFSETQ. Trimming at V came to 4 bases and at J to 6 bases, leaving 6 bases not matched to a gene. CDR3: CASSPAGDREQYF. In DNA form, the CDR3 reads TGCGCCAGCAGCCCAGCGGGAGATCGCGAGCAGTACTTC.

The chain's CDR3 is CASSEALVRTSGRAGYF. The CDR3 bases are TGTGCCAGCAGTGAAGCCCTTGTCAGGACTAGCGGGAGGGCGGGCTACTTC. The chain carries TRBV2 and TRBJ2-5, with TRBD2 identical over 15 bases. Germline lookup yields CDR1 SNHLY and CDR2 FYNNEI. The junction had 13 bases not matched to a gene; V was cut back by 0 bases and J by 14 bases. This CDR3 is built from 17 residues.

The chain couples TRBV4-2 to TRBJ2-7, with 7 bases identical to TRBD2. Germline V CDR1 and CDR2: LGHNA, YNFKEQ. With 0 bases clipped from V and 4 bases from J, the junction kept 12 bases outside the gene matches. The CDR3 runs to 17 residues. In DNA form, the CDR3 reads TGTGCCAGCAGCCAAGATCCCCAGCGGGAAGGCGGATACGAGCAGTACTTC. It specifies CASSQDPQREGGYEQYF.

A few counts support this clone. V usage is TRBV28 and J usage is TRBJ1-2; D perhaps matches TRBD1 (6 bases). Germline lookup yields CDR1 MDHEN and CDR2 SYDVKM. CDR3 length: 12 residues. The V and J ends lost 5 bases and 7 bases respectively, with 11 bases between them. The CDR3 is CASSTGFAGYTF. The CDR3 DNA reads as TGTGCCAGCAGTACAGGGTTTGCTGGCTACACCTTC.

The V call is TRBV28, the J call TRBJ2-3; 10 positions match TRBD2. J gave up 1 base and V 2 bases, and 3 bases lay outside the gene matches. Germline V lookup: CDR1 MDHEN, CDR2 SYDVKM. The CDR3 contains 16 residues. CDR3 protein: CASSLILAGGTDTQYF. The DNA of the CDR3 is TGTGCCAGCAGTTTAATCCTAGCGGGGGGCACAGATACGCAGTATTTT.